This T cell receptor beta chain comes out of a study of shared clonotypes between healthy human individuals. On the study more broadly: Participating donors consisted of two women and a few men aged 18 to 49. Study-wide findings and caveats: The diversity represented, both genetic and in exposure history, was limited by few donors.

Trimming pared 0 bases from V and 7 bases from J, leaving 9 bases between. CDR1 is SGHTA, CDR2 FQGTGA, per germline. The CDR3 spans 14 residues. Each sample came from a Caucasian adult donor living in Nashville, Tennessee. Profiled with immunoSEQ multiplex PCR; TCRdb holds only in-frame clones, not every one. The sample records about half a million clones, more than 65% being singletons. Note on this clone: Its specificity is not known.

The chain recombines TRBV7-3 with TRBJ2-2; D might be TRBD2 (5 bases). Sequencing used PBMCs. The TCR sequence derives from a woman aged 40 to 49 in good health. Some clones in this sample may be carry-over from other donors' samples. CDR3 loop: CASSLTFTSGELFF. The CDR3 DNA is TGTGCCAGCAGCTTAACGTTTACTAGCGGGGAGCTGTTTTTT.